The clone carrying this TCR beta chain was observed at least ten times. Its antigen remains unknown. These data come from a study of molecular identifiers for immune sequencing clone quantification. Preparation of naive CD8 libraries involved roughly 19,000 to 1,100,000 sorted cells and 10%, 30% or 50% RNA. Library preparation followed earlier protocols using designated TCR primers. MiXCR, run by TCRdb on the PCR reads, gives a single entry per CDR3 protein. This sample has about 65,000 distinct CDR3 sequences, with 15% to 20% found just once. The CDR3 loop spans 12 amino acids. The germline CDR1 and CDR2 sequences are DFQATT and SNEGSKA (reference sequence). The V end was cut by 1 base, the J end by 4 bases, with 7 bases between. Study-wide findings and caveats: Naive cells had under 1% of molecules in clones above 20 RNA copies, effectors over 97%.

The material sequenced was naive CD8+ T cells from blood, with Jurkat cell RNA spiked in. Specified subset: FACS-sorted CD8+CD4-CCR7+CD45RA+ naive T cells. This clonotype was obtained from a human donor in good health. Some libraries in this study had Jurkat cell RNA spiked in. The V and J genes are TRBV20-1 and TRBJ1-2; no reliable D call. The CDR3 loop is CSARVVGYGYTF. CDR3 DNA sequence: TGCAGTGCTAGAGTAGTCGGCTATGGCTACACCTTC.